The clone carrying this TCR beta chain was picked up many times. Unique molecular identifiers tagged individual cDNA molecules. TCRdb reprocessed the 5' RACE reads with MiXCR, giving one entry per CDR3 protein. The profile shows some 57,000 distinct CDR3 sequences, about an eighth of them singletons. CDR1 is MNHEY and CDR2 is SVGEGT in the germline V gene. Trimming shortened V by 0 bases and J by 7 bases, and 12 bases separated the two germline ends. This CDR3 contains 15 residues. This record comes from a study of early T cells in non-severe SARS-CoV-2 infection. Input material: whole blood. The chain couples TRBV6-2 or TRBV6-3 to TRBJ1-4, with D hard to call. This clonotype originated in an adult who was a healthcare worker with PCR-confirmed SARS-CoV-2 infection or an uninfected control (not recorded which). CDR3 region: CASSYSREVGEKLFF. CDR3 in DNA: TGTGCCAGCAGTTACTCTCGGGAGGTTGGTGAAAAACTGTTTTTT.